This T cell receptor (beta chain) emerged from a study of blood T cell repertoires in COVID-19. About the study: Italy, Spain and the United States were the sources of the convalescent and acute COVID-19 samples.

Original analysis: By means of reference gene primer amplification, nucleated cell counts were estimated. Libraries were prepared by immunoSEQ multiplex PCR; TCRdb keeps only in-frame clonotypes and omits some of them. From that table come the V and J calls and clone size; the DNA was used to work out D and trimming. Seen here are some 220,000 clones, approximately 80% observed once, and the top ten hold roughly a tenth. The CDR3 consists of 19 residues. Germline V lookup: CDR1 LNHNV, CDR2 YYDKDF (reference sequence). V dropped 0 bases and J dropped 3; count of bases not matched to a gene: 7. The V and J genes are TRBV15 and TRBJ2-5, with 16 bases aligning to TRBD2. The sequenced sample was peripheral blood. The clonotype originates from a man aged 45-65 years with active or convalescent COVID-19. The CDR3 DNA sequence: TGTGCCACCAGCAGAGATCGCTATGGGACTAGCGGGAGGGAAGAGACCCAGTACTTC. It yields the protein CATSRDRYGTSGREETQYF.